One sample yielded the 27 T cell receptor beta chains listed below, sequenced in a study of cytomegalovirus exposure and HLA in healthy donors. Sequencing used immunoSEQ multiplex PCR; TCRdb keeps in-frame clones, though not all of them. The top ten clones hold roughly 5% of a sample with tens of thousands of clones, roughly 95% of them seen once. Sequencing input: PBMCs. These receptors came from a woman aged 18-35 years in good health and CMV-seropositive.

The chain recombines TRBV5-1 with TRBJ2-7; the match to TRBD1 covers 7 bases. This CDR3 is built from 13 residues. V lost 5 bases, J lost 6 bases, and 8 bases stayed unmatched. CDR1 and CDR2 (germline): SGHRS, YFSETQ. The CDR3 spells CASRNSGGSEQYF. The CDR3, as DNA: TGCGCCAGCAGGAATTCAGGGGGTTCCGAGCAGTACTTC.

The CDR3 loop is CASSRGRGTSAEAFF. The CDR3 DNA is TGTGCCAGCAGCAGGGGCAGGGGGACTTCAGCTGAAGCTTTCTTT. The rearrangement uses TRBV7-2 and TRBJ1-1, with TRBD1 matching 7 bases. This CDR3 has 15 amino acids. The ends lost 5 bases at V and 6 bases at J; junction bases unmatched: 12. Germline loops: CDR1 SGHTA, CDR2 FQGNSA.

This clone was recorded at least ten times. This rearrangement joins TRBV29-1 to TRBJ2-7, with 8 bases that match TRBD1. Losses at the gene ends were 6 bases for V and 3 bases for J; bases not matched to a gene: 7. Germline V gene sequence: CDR1 SQVTM, CDR2 ANQGSEA. The CDR3 sequence is 13 residues long. The CDR3 sequence: CSVLTGDYYEQYF. CDR3 nucleotide sequence: TGCAGCGTGCTGACAGGGGATTACTACGAGCAGTACTTC.

Only one count was recorded for this clone. This chain uses TRBV7-2 with TRBJ2-3, with unresolved D. From germline, CDR1 is SGHTA and CDR2 FQGNSA. The CDR3 contains 14 residues. V was trimmed by 10 bases and J by 1 base, leaving 15 bases between them. CDR3 sequence (DNA): TGTGCCACAAATTCCGGGTGGGGCACAGATACGCAGTATTTT. Translation: CATNSGWGTDTQYF. The full variable domain, completed using reference TRBV7-2 and TRBJ2-3, is GAGVSQSPSNKVTEKGKDVELRCDPISGHTALYWYRQSLGQGLEFLIYFQGNSAPDKSGLPSDRFSAERTGGSVSTLTIQRTQQEDSAVYLCATNSGWGTDTQYFGPGTRLTVL.

The chain employs TRBV7-2 and TRBJ2-1; 13 bases fit TRBD2. This CDR3 comprises 16 residues. Looked up from germline, CDR1 is SGHTA and CDR2 is FQGNSA. Trimming at V came to 2 bases and at J to 5 bases, leaving 3 bases not matched to a gene. The CDR3 loop reads CASSLKGTSGNNEQFF. The CDR3 bases are TGTGCCAGCAGCTTAAAAGGGACTAGCGGGAACAATGAGCAGTTCTTC. The whole variable domain, filled in from reference TRBV7-2 and TRBJ2-1, reads GAGVSQSPSNKVTEKGKDVELRCDPISGHTALYWYRQSLGQGLEFLIYFQGNSAPDKSGLPSDRFSAERTGGSVSTLTIQRTQQEDSAVYLCASSLKGTSGNNEQFFGPGTRLTVL.

This sequence joins TRBV5-1 and TRBJ2-1; D perhaps matches TRBD2 (5 bases). Germline values: CDR1 SGHRS, CDR2 YFSETQ. V was clipped by 4 bases and J by 6 bases, with 17 bases between them. The CDR3 is made up of 15 amino acids. The CDR3 bases are TGCGCCAGCAGCCCCCAGCGGTCCAGCCCCAATGAGCAGTTCTTC. Protein product: CASSPQRSSPNEQFF.

This chain connects TRBV11-3 to TRBJ2-7; D is unclear. The V and J ends lost 3 bases and 2 bases respectively, with 14 bases between them. Looked up from germline, CDR1 is SGHNT and CDR2 is YENEEA. This CDR3 has 15 residues. The CDR3 DNA reads as TGTGCCAGCAGCTTCGTGGGCCTCTCCCCCTACGAGCAGTACTTC. Amino acids: CASSFVGLSPYEQYF. The variable domain in full, with the rest retrieved from reference TRBV11-3 and TRBJ2-7, is EAGVVQSPRYKIIEKKQPVAFWCNPISGHNTLYWYLQNLGQGPELLIRYENEEAVDDSQLPKDRFSAERLKGVDSTLKIQPAELGDSAVYLCASSFVGLSPYEQYFGPGTRLTVT.

There are a few counts of this clone. The gene calls are TRBV30 and TRBJ2-3; D call uncertain. The ends were cut back, 4 bases at V and 2 bases at J, with 4 bases in the middle. The CDR3 has 11 residues. From germline, CDR1 is GTSNPN and CDR2 SVGIG (reference sequence). The CDR3 is CAWIDTDTQYF. For the CDR3, the DNA is TGTGCCTGGATAGACACAGATACGCAGTATTTT.

The chain links TRBV4-1 to TRBJ2-5; D gene uncertain. The CDR3 is 13 residues long. V lost 1 base and J 5 bases, leaving 8 bases between the germline ends. Germline CDR1 reads MGHRA; CDR2 reads YSYEKL. This CDR3 reads CASSQGARETQYF. Here the CDR3 DNA reads TGCGCCAGCAGCCAAGGTGCCCGGGAGACCCAGTACTTC.

The chain has TRBV7-3 and TRBJ2-3; 10 bases are shared with TRBD1. Germline V gives CDR1 SGHTA, CDR2 FQGTGA. V lost 3 bases and J lost 3; bases outside the gene matches: 12. The CDR3 contains 18 residues. CDR3 sequence reads: CASSFGWELGQGTDTQYF. CDR3 coding DNA: TGTGCCAGCAGCTTTGGATGGGAATTGGGACAGGGGACAGATACGCAGTATTTT.

The V gene is TRBV29-1, the J gene TRBJ1-2, with D tentatively TRBD1 (6 bases). The CDR3 is 16 amino acids. Germline assignment: CDR1 SQVTM and CDR2 ANQGSEA. V lost 4 bases and J lost 5, with 23 bases in between. CDR3 nucleotides: TGCAGCGTTGGGGGGGGCAGGGGTTCGCGTATATATGGCTACACCTTC. This gives the protein CSVGGGRGSRIYGYTF.

The chain links TRBV19 to TRBJ2-2; 14 bases match TRBD2. The CDR3 has 16 residues. V shed 5 bases, J shed 1 base, and the junction held 0 bases outside the gene matches. Germline V gene sequence: CDR1 LNHDA, CDR2 SQIVND (reference sequence). CDR3 coding DNA: TGTGCCAGTAGTGGACTAGCGGGAGGGAACACCGGGGAGCTGTTTTTT. Translating it yields CASSGLAGGNTGELFF.

The chain employs TRBV15 and TRBJ1-4; D unresolved. This CDR3 region has 17 residues. The germline V gene encodes CDR1 LNHNV and CDR2 YYDKDF (reference sequence). V gave up 0 bases and J gave up 6 bases, with 17 bases separating them. The CDR3 DNA reads as TGTGCCACCAGCAGAGATTGGGCGGGGTTTCCGGATGAAAAACTGTTTTTT. Its protein is CATSRDWAGFPDEKLFF.

This clone has just one count. V usage is TRBV28 and J usage is TRBJ2-1; the match to TRBD1 covers 9 bases. V was pared by 5 bases and J by 8 bases, with 10 bases of the junction left unmatched. The CDR3 length is 15 residues. Germline assignment: CDR1 MDHEN and CDR2 SYDVKM. The CDR3 loop is CASSIRDREFHEQFF. The CDR3 region has the DNA TGTGCCAGCAGTATTCGGGACAGGGAGTTTCATGAGCAGTTCTTC.

The chain couples TRBV7-6 to TRBJ2-7; 12 bases are a match to TRBD1. Germline CDR1 SGHVS, CDR2 FNYEAQ. The length of the CDR3 is 16 residues. The ends lost 6 bases at V and 0 bases at J; junction bases unmatched: 6. The CDR3 DNA reads TGTGCCAGCAGACGTCCGGGACAGGGGGCCTCCTACGAGCAGTACTTC. Its translation is CASRRPGQGASYEQYF.

The CDR3 sequence is CASSSTRVAGMSSYNEQFF. The CDR3 DNA follows: TGTGCCAGCAGCTCCACGCGGGTTGCGGGAATGAGCTCCTACAATGAGCAGTTCTTC. The rearrangement joins TRBV7-8 to TRBJ2-1; D might be TRBD2 (6 bases). The germline V gene encodes CDR1 SGHVS and CDR2 FQNEAQ. Trimming removed 4 bases at V and 0 bases at J, with 22 bases between. The CDR3 has 19 residues.

The chain carries TRBV5-1 and TRBJ2-3; TRBD1 matches 7 bases. Trimming at V came to 0 bases and at J to 6 bases, leaving 13 bases not matched to a gene. Germline-derived CDR1 and CDR2 are SGHRS and YFSETQ. This CDR3 is 17 amino acids long. As DNA, the CDR3 is TGCGCCAGCAGCTTGGGGGACAGAGGCACTTTAGGGGATACGCAGTATTTT. Amino acid sequence: CASSLGDRGTLGDTQYF.

This chain joins TRBV11-2 and TRBJ2-2, with 10 bases aligning to TRBD2. The V gene's germline CDR1 is SGHAT and CDR2 FQNNGV. This CDR3 has 17 residues. The V segment lost 5 bases and the J segment 3 bases; nucleotides outside the gene matches: 9. The CDR3 loop reads CASSPTLAGVYTGELFF. CDR3 bases: TGTGCCAGCAGCCCGACCCTAGCGGGAGTTTACACCGGGGAGCTGTTTTTT.

This rearrangement joins TRBV5-1 to TRBJ1-1, with D unresolved. Between the trimmed V and J ends, which lost 4 bases and 8 bases, there was a span of 12 bases. The CDR3 consists of 12 residues. Germline V CDR1 and CDR2: SGHRS, YFSETQ. The CDR3 DNA is TGCGCCAGCAGCGTGGGAACGCAGGAAGCTTTCTTT. It yields the protein CASSVGTQEAFF. The full variable domain, rest sourced from reference TRBV5-1 and TRBJ1-1, is KAGVTQTPRYLIKTRGQQVTLSCSPISGHRSVSWYQQTPGQGLQFLFEYFSETQRNKGNFPGRFSGRQFSNSRSEMNVSTLELGDSALYLCASSVGTQEAFFGQGTRLTVV.

This clone occurred once. The J gene is TRBJ2-5, the V gene TRBV27; tentative D call: TRBD1 (5 bases). Germline CDR1 and CDR2: MNHEY and SMNVEV (reference sequence). The CDR3 is 22 amino acids. V gave up 3 bases and J gave up 2 bases, with 34 bases separating them. Written as DNA, the CDR3 is TGTGCCAGCAGTTTCGTAATCTTTATCGTTCGTAAACAAAGGGGTCATCAAGAGACCCAGTACTTC. Protein sequence: CASSFVIFIVRKQRGHQETQYF.

The chain recombines TRBV23-1 with TRBJ2-5, with TRBD2 identical over 7 bases. TRBV23-1 is marked as an open reading frame, function uncertain. The CDR3 has 11 residues. V lost 11 bases, J lost 5 bases, and 5 bases stayed unmatched. The CDR3 coding sequence is TGCGCCTTCTTGGGGGGGGAGACCCAGTACTTC. It translates to CAFLGGETQYF.

The chain is built from TRBV27 and TRBJ2-7; the match to TRBD2 covers 7 bases. The CDR3 is 13 residues long. V lost 6 bases, J lost 6 bases, and 8 bases stayed unmatched. Germline assignment: CDR1 MNHEY and CDR2 SMNVEV (reference sequence). In nucleotides, the CDR3 is TGTGCCAGCAGAAACGTACTAGCGCTCGAGCAGTACTTC. This codes for CASRNVLALEQYF.

This chain connects TRBV11-3 to TRBJ2-2; D gene uncertain. The germline V gene encodes CDR1 SGHNT and CDR2 YENEEA. V lost 0 bases and J 6 bases, leaving 8 bases between the germline ends. This CDR3 is built from 14 residues. The CDR3 region is CASSLDRGPGELFF. CDR3 in DNA: TGTGCCAGCAGCTTAGATCGAGGCCCCGGGGAGCTGTTTTTT.

The V call is TRBV11-2, the J call TRBJ2-3; D possibly corresponds to TRBD2 (6 bases). Germline V gene sequence: CDR1 SGHAT, CDR2 FQNNGV. This CDR3 region has 11 residues. Trimming stripped 3 bases from V and 8 bases from J, with 6 bases between. The CDR3 nucleotides read TGTGCCAGCAGCTTGGGGGGTACGCAGTATTTT. Protein product: CASSLGGTQYF.

The V call is TRBV10-3, the J call TRBJ1-2, with 9 bases aligning to TRBD1. The J segment lost 6 bases and the V segment lost 9 bases, leaving 2 bases of the junction unmatched. This CDR3 comprises 11 residues. CDR1 is ENHRY and CDR2 is SYGVKD in the germline V gene. CDR3 DNA: TGTGCCATGACAGGGGGGGATGGCTACACCTTC. Its protein product is CAMTGGDGYTF.

This chain connects TRBV5-1 to TRBJ1-1; weak D call: TRBD1 (6 bases). The V end lost 1 base, the J end lost 4 bases, and 14 bases lay between the germline ends. CDR1 and CDR2 from the germline V gene are SGHRS and YFSETQ. This CDR3 contains 15 residues. The CDR3: CASSLTGQWRTEAFF. CDR3 DNA sequence: TGCGCCAGCAGCTTGACGGGACAATGGCGCACTGAAGCTTTCTTT. Together with reference TRBV5-1 and TRBJ1-1, the CDR3 gives the full variable domain: KAGVTQTPRYLIKTRGQQVTLSCSPISGHRSVSWYQQTPGQGLQFLFEYFSETQRNKGNFPGRFSGRQFSNSRSEMNVSTLELGDSALYLCASSLTGQWRTEAFFGQGTRLTVV.

The chain uses TRBV7-9 and TRBJ2-2; the D gene is possibly TRBD1 (5 bases). There are 18 residues in the CDR3. Germline loops: CDR1 SEHNR, CDR2 FQNEAQ (reference sequence). Trimming shortened V by 5 bases and J by 1 base, and 20 bases separated the two germline ends. The CDR3 nucleotides read TGTGCCAGCAGCCCCCGATGGTGGACCGGACAGAACACCGGGGAGCTGTTTTTT. Amino acid sequence: CASSPRWWTGQNTGELFF.